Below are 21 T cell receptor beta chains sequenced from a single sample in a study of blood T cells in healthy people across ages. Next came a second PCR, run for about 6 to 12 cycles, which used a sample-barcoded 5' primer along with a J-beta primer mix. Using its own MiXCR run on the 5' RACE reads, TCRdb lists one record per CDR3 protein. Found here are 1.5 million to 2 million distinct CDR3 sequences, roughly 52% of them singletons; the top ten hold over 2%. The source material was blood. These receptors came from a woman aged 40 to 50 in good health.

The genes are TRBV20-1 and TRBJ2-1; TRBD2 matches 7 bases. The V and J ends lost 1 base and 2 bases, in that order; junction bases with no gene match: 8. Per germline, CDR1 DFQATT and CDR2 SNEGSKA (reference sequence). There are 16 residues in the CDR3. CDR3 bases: TGCAGTGCTAGAGCCCCTCGCGGGGGAACCTACAATGAGCAGTTCTTC. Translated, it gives CSARAPRGGTYNEQFF.

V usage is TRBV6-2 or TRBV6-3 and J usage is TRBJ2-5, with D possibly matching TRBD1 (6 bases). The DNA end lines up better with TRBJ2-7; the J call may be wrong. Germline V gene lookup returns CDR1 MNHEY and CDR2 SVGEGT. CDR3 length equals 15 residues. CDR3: CASSYGNRVPYEQYF. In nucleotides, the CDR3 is TGTGCCAGCAGTTACGGGAACAGGGTACCTTACGAGCAGTACTTC.

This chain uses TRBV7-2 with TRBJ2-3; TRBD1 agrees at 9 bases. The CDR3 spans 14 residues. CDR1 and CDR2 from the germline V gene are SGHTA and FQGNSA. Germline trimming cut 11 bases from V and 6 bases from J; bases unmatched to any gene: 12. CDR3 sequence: CAARGTGLGDTQYF. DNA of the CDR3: TGTGCCGCCCGAGGGACAGGGCTCGGGGATACGCAGTATTTT.

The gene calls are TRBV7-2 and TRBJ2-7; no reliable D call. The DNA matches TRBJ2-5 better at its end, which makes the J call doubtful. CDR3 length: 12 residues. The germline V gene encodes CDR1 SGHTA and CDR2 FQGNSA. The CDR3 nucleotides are TGTGCCAGCAGCTGGAATTATGAGACCCAGTACTTC. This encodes CASSWNYETQYF.

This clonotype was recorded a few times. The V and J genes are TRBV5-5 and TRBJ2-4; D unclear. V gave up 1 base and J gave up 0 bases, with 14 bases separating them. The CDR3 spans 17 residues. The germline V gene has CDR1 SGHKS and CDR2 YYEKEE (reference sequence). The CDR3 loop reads CASSLKSETLAKNIQYF. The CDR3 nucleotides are TGTGCCAGCAGCTTGAAATCAGAGACACTAGCCAAAAACATTCAGTACTTC.

CDR3 loop: CASRPDRISYEQYF. For the CDR3, the DNA is TGTGCCAGCAGACCCGACAGGATCTCCTACGAGCAGTACTTC. The chain recombines TRBV11-2 with TRBJ2-4; possibly TRBD1 for D (6 bases). The tail of the sequence fits TRBJ2-7 better, so the J call may be wrong. Germline-derived CDR1 and CDR2 are SGHAT and FQNNGV. The CDR3 length is 14 residues.

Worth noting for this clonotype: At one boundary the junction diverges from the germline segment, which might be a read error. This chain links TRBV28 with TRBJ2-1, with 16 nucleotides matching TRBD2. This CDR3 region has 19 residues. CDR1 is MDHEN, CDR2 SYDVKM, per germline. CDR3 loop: CAGSRRGLAGGQSYNEQFF. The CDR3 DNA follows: TGTGCCGGCAGTCGCCGGGGACTAGCGGGGGGGCAATCCTACAATGAGCAGTTCTTC.

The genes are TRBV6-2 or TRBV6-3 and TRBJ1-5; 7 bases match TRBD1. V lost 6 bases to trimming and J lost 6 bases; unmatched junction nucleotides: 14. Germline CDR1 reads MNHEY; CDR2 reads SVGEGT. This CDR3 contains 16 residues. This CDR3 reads CASRSNRGIRGQPQHF. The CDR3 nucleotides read TGTGCCAGCAGGTCAAACAGGGGCATTCGTGGTCAGCCCCAGCATTTT.

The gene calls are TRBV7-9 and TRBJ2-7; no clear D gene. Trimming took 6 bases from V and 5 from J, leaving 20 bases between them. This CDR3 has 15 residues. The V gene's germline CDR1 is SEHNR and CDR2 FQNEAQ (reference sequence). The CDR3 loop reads CASRPQDGVPNEQYF. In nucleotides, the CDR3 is TGTGCCAGCAGACCCCAGGATGGAGTCCCCAACGAGCAGTACTTC.

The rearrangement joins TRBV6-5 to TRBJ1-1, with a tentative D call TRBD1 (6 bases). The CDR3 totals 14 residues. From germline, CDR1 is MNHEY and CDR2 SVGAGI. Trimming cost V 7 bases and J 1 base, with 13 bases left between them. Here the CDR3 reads CASTKGVGNTEAFF. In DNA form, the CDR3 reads TGTGCCAGCACCAAGGGGGTTGGGAACACTGAAGCTTTCTTT.

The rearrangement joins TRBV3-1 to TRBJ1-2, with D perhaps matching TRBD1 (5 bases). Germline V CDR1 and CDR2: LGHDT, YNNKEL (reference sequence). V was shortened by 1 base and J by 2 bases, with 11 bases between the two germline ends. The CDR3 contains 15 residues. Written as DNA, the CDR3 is TGTGCCAGCAGCCAAGGACAGAAGCCCAACTATGGCTACACCTTC. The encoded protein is CASSQGQKPNYGYTF.

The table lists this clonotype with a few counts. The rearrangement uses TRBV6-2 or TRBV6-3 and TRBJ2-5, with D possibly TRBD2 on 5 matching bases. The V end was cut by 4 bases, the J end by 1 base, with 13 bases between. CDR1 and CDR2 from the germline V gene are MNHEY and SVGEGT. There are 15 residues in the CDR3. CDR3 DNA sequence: TGTGCCAGCAGTTGGGGAGTACTACTCCAAGAGACCCAGTACTTC. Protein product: CASSWGVLLQETQYF.

This chain's CDR3 is CSARDPGLAYEQYF. The CDR3 DNA reads TGCAGTGCTAGAGATCCGGGACTAGCCTACGAGCAGTACTTC. V usage is TRBV20-1 and J usage is TRBJ2-7, with TRBD2 identical over 8 bases. The V gene end was trimmed by 0 bases and the J gene end by 2 bases; junction bases not matched to a gene: 3. CDR1 and CDR2 (germline): DFQATT, SNEGSKA (reference sequence). CDR3 size: 14 residues.

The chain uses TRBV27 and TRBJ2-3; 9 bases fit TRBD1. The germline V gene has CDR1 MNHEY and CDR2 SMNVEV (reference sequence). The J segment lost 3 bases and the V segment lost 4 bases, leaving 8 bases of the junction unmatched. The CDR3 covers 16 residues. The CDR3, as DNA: TGTGCCAGCAGTTCCTATCCGGGACAGGGTACAGATACGCAGTATTTT. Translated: CASSSYPGQGTDTQYF.

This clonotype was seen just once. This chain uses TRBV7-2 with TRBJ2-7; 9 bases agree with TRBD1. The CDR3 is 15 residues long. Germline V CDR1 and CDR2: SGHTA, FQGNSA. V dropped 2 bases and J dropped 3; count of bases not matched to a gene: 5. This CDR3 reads CASSLQWDRVYEQYF. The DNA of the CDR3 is TGTGCCAGCAGCTTACAATGGGACAGGGTCTACGAGCAGTACTTC.

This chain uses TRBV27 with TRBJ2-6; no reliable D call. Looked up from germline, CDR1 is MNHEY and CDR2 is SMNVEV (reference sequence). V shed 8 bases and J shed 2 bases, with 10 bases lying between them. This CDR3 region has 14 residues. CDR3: CASGALTGANVLTF. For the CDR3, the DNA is TGTGCCAGCGGAGCCCTTACTGGGGCCAACGTCCTGACTTTC.

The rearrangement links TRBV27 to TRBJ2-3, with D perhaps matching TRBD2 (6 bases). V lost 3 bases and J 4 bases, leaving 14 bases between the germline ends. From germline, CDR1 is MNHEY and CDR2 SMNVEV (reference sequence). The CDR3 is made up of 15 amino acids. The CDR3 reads CASSLREVWADTQYF. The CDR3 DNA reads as TGTGCCAGCAGTTTGAGGGAGGTCTGGGCAGATACGCAGTATTTT.

CDR3 protein: CASSLSIPGIYEQYF. The CDR3 DNA follows: TGTGCCAGCAGTTTATCGATTCCGGGTATCTACGAGCAGTACTTC. The genes are TRBV27 and TRBJ2-5, with unresolved D. Near its end, the DNA agrees better with TRBJ2-7, so the J call may be wrong. The CDR3 spans 15 residues. Germline CDR1 MNHEY, CDR2 SMNVEV (reference sequence).

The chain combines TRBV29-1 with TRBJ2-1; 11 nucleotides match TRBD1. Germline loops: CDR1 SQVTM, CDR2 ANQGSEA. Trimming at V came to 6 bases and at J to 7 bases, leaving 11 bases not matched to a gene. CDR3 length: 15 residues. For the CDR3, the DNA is TGCAGCGTCCGGACAGGGGGCGGGGGGGGGAATGAGCAGTTCTTC. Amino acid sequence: CSVRTGGGGGNEQFF.

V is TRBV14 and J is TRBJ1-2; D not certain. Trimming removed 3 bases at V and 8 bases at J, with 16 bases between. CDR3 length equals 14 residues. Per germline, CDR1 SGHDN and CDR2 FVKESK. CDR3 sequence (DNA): TGTGCCAGCAGCCACGCAGGAGGCCCGGGGGGCTACACCTTC. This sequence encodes CASSHAGGPGGYTF.

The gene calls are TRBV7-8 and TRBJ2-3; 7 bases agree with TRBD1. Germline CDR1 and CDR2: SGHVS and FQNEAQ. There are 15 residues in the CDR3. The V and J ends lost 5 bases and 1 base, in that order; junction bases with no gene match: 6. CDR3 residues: CASSVWTGGTDTQYF. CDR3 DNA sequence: TGTGCCAGCAGCGTATGGACAGGTGGCACAGATACGCAGTATTTT.